This is a list of T cell receptor beta chains from one sample in a study of identical twins. MiXCR was run by TCRdb on the 5' RACE reads, yielding one entry per CDR3 protein. The sample records approximately 470,000 distinct CDR3 sequences, 14% being singletons. The same specimen was also included in a second study, on yellow fever vaccine responses in identical twins.

The sample consisted of CD4+ T cells sorted from blood. These receptors all come from a woman between 18 and 29 years old in good health. CDR3s include the opening cysteine and the closing phenylalanine or tryptophan. D genes are given only for firm matches.

J: TRBJ2-6; D: .; length: 15; V: TRBV20-1; CDR3: CSARDRASGANVLTF
J: TRBJ2-7; D: TRBD2; length: 14; V: TRBV14; CDR3: CASSQSLAVYEQYF
J: TRBJ2-3; D: TRBD1; length: 16; V: TRBV2; CDR3: CASSVGMDRVTDTQYF
J: TRBJ2-1; D: TRBD2; length: 15; V: TRBV10-3; CDR3: CAISEGGTSVLEQFF
J: TRBJ2-5; D: .; length: 12; V: TRBV14; CDR3: CASSQGRQTQYF
J: TRBJ2-6; D: .; length: 13; V: TRBV20-1; CDR3: CSAKPSGANVLTF
J: TRBJ1-4; D: TRBD1; length: 14; V: TRBV7-9; CDR3: CASSPGTETAKLFF
J: TRBJ2-3; D: TRBD1; length: 15; V: TRBV5-1; CDR3: CASSLGDSGEDTQYF
J: TRBJ2-1; D: TRBD2; length: 16; V: TRBV6-2/TRBV6-3; CDR3: CASRRLPGLATEKQFF
J: TRBJ2-6; D: .; length: 16; V: TRBV28; CDR3: CASSLWMGSGANVLTF
J: TRBJ1-4; D: .; length: 13; V: TRBV4-3; CDR3: CASSPHLGEKLFF
J: TRBJ2-5; D: .; length: 13; V: TRBV7-9; CDR3: CASSLVGQKTQYF
J: TRBJ2-1; D: .; length: 13; V: TRBV7-9; CDR3: CASSTGRNNEQFF
J: TRBJ2-7; D: .; length: 15; V: TRBV29-1; CDR3: CSVVRRGSSTYEQYF
J: TRBJ2-7; D: TRBD2; length: 17; V: TRBV7-2; CDR3: CASSFHTLAGGPGEQYF
J: TRBJ2-3; D: .; length: 15; V: TRBV15; CDR3: CATSRGGADTDTQYF
J: TRBJ2-3; D: TRBD2; length: 17; V: TRBV7-3; CDR3: CASSSGLAGVRTDTQYF
J: TRBJ2-3; D: TRBD2; length: 15; V: TRBV29-1; CDR3: CSGGRGGRSTDTQYF
J: TRBJ2-3; D: .; length: 14; V: TRBV6-1; CDR3: CASSRRTVTDTQYF
J: TRBJ2-4; D: TRBD2; length: 19; V: TRBV11-1; CDR3: CASSLQSSGGSLAKNIQYF
J: TRBJ2-3; D: .; length: 14; V: TRBV20-1; CDR3: CSAQQFGMADTQYF
J: TRBJ2-3; D: TRBD2; length: 15; V: TRBV5-1; CDR3: CASSLTSGSTDTQYF
J: TRBJ2-5; D: TRBD1; length: 18; V: TRBV5-6; CDR3: CASSLERLRDRGQETQYF
J: TRBJ2-1; D: .; length: 15; V: TRBV20-1; CDR3: CSARLPRSSYNEQFF
J: TRBJ2-6; D: TRBD1; length: 16; V: TRBV20-1; CDR3: CSARDKTGAGANVLTF
J: TRBJ2-5; D: .; length: 14; V: TRBV20-1; CDR3: CSAPRGGNGETQYF
J: TRBJ1-6; D: TRBD1; length: 15; V: TRBV7-2; CDR3: CASSSRTGDNSPLHF
J: TRBJ2-1; D: TRBD2; length: 17; V: TRBV12-3/TRBV12-4; CDR3: CASSSGTSGRLSNEQFF
J: TRBJ2-7; D: TRBD2; length: 15; V: TRBV3-1; CDR3: CASSQDRAGGHNLHF